This paragraph reports one TCR beta chain. Sample treatment: over 15 received Ad26.COV2.S at low or high dose, single or two shots; about 5 received placebo; per-sample allocation not given. Sampling was done on day 63 after the first vaccine or placebo injection. Adults aged 18-55 years in Boston included the donor. The data originate from a study of Ad26.COV2.S vaccination and SARS-CoV-2 variants. For the study at large: The study gave Ad26.COV2.S intramuscularly, once or twice 56 days apart.

CDR3 length: 16 amino acids. Looked up from germline, CDR1 is MNHEY and CDR2 is SVGEGT. V trimming: 6 bases; J trimming: 1 base; junction bases outside the gene matches: 12. Measured with immunoSEQ multiplex PCR; TCRdb has only the in-frame clones, and not every one. Seen here are a few hundred thousand clones, more than 75% observed once, and the top ten hold 3.4%. This sequence originates from a person aged 18 to 65 who received the Ad26.COV2.S COVID-19 vaccine or a placebo. The material was peripheral blood, obtained in a trial of Ad26.COV2.S vaccine versus placebo. The chain uses TRBV6-2 or TRBV6-3 and TRBJ2-7, with 7 bases aligning to TRBD1. CDR3 bases: TGTGCCAGCAGCCCCCCAGGGGGTGTACTTTCCTACGAGCAGTACTTC. Encoded protein: CASSPPGGVLSYEQYF.